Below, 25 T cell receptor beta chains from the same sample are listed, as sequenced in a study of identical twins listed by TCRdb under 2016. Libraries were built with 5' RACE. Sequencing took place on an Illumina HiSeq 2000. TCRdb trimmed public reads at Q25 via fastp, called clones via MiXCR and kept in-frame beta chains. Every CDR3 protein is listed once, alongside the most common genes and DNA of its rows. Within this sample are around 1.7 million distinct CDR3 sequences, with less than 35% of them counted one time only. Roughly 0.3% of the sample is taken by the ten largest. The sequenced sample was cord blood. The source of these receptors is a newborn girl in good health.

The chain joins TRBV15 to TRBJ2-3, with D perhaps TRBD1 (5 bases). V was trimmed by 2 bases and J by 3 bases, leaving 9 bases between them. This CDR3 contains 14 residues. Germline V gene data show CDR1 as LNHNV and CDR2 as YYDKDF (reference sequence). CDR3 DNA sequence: TGTGCCACCAGCAGACCGACAGAAACAGATACGCAGTATTTT. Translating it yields CATSRPTETDTQYF.

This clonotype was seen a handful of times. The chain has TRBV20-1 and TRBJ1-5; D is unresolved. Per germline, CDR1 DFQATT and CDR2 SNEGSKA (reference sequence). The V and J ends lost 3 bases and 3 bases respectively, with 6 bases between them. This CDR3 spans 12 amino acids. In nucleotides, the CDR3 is TGCAGTGCTAGGTCTACCAATCAGCCCCAGCATTTT. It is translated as CSARSTNQPQHF.

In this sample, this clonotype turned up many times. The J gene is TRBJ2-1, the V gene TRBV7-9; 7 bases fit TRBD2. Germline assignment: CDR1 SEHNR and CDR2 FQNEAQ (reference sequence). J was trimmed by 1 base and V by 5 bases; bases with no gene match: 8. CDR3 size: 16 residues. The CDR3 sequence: CASSPYGGKSYNEQFF. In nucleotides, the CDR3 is TGTGCCAGCAGCCCTTACGGGGGGAAATCCTACAATGAGCAGTTCTTC.

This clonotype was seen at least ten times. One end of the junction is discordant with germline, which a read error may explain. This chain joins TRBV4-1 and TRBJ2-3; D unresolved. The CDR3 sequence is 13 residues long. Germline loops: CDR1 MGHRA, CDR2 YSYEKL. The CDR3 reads CASSQTGTDTQYF. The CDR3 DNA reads TGTGCCAGCAGCCAAACGGGCACAGATACGCAGTATTTT.

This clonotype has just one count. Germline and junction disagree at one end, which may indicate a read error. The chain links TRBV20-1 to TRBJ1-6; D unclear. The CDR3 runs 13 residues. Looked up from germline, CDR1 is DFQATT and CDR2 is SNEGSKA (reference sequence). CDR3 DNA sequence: TGCAGTGCCAGAAGGGCCTATAATTCACCCTTCCACTTT. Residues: CSARRAYNSPFHF.

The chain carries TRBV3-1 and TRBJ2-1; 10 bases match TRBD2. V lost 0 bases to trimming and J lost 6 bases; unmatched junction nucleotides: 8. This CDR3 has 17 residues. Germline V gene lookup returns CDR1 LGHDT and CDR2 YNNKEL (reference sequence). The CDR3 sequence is CASSQDLLAGAGNEQFF. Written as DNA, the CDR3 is TGTGCCAGCAGCCAAGATCTCCTAGCGGGAGCCGGCAATGAGCAGTTCTTC.

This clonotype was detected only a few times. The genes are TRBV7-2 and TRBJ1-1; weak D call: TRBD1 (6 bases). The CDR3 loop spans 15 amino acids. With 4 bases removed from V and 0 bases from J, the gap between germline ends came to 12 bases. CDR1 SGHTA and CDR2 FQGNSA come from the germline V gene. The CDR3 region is CASSSQGQVNTEAFF. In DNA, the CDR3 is TGTGCCAGCAGCTCCCAGGGGCAGGTGAACACTGAAGCTTTCTTT.

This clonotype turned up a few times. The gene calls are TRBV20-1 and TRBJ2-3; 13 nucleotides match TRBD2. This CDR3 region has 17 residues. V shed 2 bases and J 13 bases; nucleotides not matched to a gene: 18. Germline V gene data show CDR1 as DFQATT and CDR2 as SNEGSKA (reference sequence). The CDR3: CSARSRDRGTSGILKYF. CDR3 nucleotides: TGCAGTGCTAGATCTAGGGACCGCGGGACTAGCGGGATCTTGAAGTATTTT.

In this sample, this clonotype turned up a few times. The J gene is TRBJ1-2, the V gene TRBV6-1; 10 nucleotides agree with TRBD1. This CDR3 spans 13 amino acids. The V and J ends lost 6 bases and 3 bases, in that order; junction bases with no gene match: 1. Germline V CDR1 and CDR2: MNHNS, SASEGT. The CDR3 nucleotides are TGTGCCAGCAGGGACAGGGGGGACTATGGCTACACCTTC. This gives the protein CASRDRGDYGYTF.

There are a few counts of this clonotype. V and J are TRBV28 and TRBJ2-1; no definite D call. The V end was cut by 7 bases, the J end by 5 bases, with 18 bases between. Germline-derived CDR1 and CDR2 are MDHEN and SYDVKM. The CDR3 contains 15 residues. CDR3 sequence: CASNLYGSNHNEQFF. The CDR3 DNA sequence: TGTGCCAGCAACCTATATGGGTCTAACCACAATGAGCAGTTCTTC.

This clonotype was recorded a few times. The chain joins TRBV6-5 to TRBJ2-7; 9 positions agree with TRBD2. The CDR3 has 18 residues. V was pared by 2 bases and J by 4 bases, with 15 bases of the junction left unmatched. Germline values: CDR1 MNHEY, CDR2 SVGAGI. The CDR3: CASSYGEVTGTSSYEQYF. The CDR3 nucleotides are TGTGCCAGCAGTTACGGGGAGGTGACCGGGACTAGCAGTTACGAGCAGTACTTC.

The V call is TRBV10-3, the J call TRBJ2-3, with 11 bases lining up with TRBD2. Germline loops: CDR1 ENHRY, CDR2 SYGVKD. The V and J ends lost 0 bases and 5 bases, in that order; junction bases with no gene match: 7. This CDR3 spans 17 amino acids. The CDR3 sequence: CAISESPTSGRIDTQYF. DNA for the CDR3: TGTGCCATCAGTGAGTCGCCTACTAGCGGGAGAATAGATACGCAGTATTTT.

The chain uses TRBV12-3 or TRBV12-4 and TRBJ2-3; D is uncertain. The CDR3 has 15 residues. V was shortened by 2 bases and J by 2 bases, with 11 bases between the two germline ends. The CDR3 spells CASSLFNPYTDTQYF. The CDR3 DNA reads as TGTGCCAGCAGTTTATTTAACCCTTACACAGATACGCAGTATTTT.

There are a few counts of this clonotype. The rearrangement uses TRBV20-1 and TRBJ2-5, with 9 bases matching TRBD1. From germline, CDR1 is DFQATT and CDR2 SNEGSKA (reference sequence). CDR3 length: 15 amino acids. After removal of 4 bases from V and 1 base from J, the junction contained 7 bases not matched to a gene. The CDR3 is CSANSGTGIQETQYF. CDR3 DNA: TGCAGTGCTAACTCCGGGACAGGGATCCAAGAGACCCAGTACTTC.

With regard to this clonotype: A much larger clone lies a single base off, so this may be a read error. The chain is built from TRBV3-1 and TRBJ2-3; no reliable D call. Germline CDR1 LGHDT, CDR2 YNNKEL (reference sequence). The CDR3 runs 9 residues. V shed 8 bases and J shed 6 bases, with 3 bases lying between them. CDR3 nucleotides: TGTGCCAGCGTGGATACGCAGTATTTT. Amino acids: CASVDTQYF.

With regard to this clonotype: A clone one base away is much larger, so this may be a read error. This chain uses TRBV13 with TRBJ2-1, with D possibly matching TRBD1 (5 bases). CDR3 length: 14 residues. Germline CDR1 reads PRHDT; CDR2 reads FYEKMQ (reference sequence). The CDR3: CASSLSGLYSEQFF. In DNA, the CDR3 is TGTGCCAGCAGCTTATCAGGGCTCTACAGTGAGCAGTTCTTC.

The CDR3 region is CASSADFNYGYTF. CDR3 DNA sequence: TGTGCCAGCAGTGCAGATTTTAACTATGGCTACACCTTC. The V and J genes are TRBV2 and TRBJ1-2, with D hard to call. Germline CDR1 is SNHLY and CDR2 is FYNNEI. V was clipped by 4 bases and J by 1 base, with 7 bases between them. This CDR3 spans 13 amino acids. The complete variable domain, with remaining parts taken from reference TRBV2 and TRBJ1-2, reads EPEVTQTPSHQVTQMGQEVILRCVPISNHLYFYWYRQILGQKVEFLVSFYNNEISEKSEIFDDQFSVERPDGSNFTLKIRSTKLEDSAMYFCASSADFNYGYTFGSGTRLTVV.

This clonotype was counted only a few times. The CDR3 nucleotides read TGTGCCAGCAGCCCCCCGAGCGCCGGGGAGCTGTTTTTT. Protein sequence: CASSPPSAGELFF. The chain is built from TRBV2 and TRBJ2-2, with D unclear. CDR3 length: 13 amino acids. Germline values: CDR1 SNHLY, CDR2 FYNNEI. The V gene lost 6 bases and the J gene lost 6 bases, with 11 bases spanning the gap. Together with reference TRBV2 and TRBJ2-2, the CDR3 gives the full variable domain: EPEVTQTPSHQVTQMGQEVILRCVPISNHLYFYWYRQILGQKVEFLVSFYNNEISEKSEIFDDQFSVERPDGSNFTLKIRSTKLEDSAMYFCASSPPSAGELFFGEGSRLTVL.

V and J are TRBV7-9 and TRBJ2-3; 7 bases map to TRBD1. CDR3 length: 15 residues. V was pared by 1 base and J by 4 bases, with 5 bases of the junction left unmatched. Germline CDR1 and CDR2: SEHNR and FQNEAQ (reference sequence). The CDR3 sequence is CASSLGRTGADTQYF. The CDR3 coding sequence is TGTGCCAGCAGCTTAGGTAGGACAGGCGCAGATACGCAGTATTTT.

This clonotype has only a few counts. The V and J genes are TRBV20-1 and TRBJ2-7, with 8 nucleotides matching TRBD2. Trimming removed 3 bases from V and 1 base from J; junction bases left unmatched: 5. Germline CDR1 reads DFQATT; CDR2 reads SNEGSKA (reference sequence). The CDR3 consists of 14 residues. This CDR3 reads CSASQRGPSYEQYF. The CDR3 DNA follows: TGCAGTGCTAGTCAGCGGGGGCCTTCCTACGAGCAGTACTTC.

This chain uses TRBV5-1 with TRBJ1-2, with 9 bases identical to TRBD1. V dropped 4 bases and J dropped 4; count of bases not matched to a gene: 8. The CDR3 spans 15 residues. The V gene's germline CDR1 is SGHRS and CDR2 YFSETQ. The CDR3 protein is CASSRRDRVFYGYTF. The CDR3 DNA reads TGCGCCAGCAGCCGGCGGGACAGGGTTTTCTATGGCTACACCTTC.

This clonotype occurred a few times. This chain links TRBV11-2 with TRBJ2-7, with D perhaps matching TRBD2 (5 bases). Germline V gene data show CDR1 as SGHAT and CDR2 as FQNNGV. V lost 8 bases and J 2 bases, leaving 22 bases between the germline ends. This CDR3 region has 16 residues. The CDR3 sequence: CASSTMLATTPYEQYF. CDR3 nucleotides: TGTGCCAGCTCGACAATGCTAGCCACGACCCCCTACGAGCAGTACTTC.

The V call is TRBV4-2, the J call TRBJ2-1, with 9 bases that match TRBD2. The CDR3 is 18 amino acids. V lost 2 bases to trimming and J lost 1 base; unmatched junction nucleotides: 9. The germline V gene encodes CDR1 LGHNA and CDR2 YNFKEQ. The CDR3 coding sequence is TGTGCCAGCAGCCAAAATACCCTAAGCGGGGGGTCCTACAATGAGCAGTTCTTC. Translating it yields CASSQNTLSGGSYNEQFF.

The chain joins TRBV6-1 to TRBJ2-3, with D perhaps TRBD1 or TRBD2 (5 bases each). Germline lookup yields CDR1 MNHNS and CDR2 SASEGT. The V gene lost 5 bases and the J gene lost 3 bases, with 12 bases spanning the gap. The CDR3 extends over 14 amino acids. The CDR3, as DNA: TGTGCCAGCAGTTGGGACCGCCCAACAGATACGCAGTATTTT. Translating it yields CASSWDRPTDTQYF.

The CDR3 sequence: CASSLRDFPVNEQFF. The CDR3 bases are TGCGCCAGCAGCTTGAGGGACTTTCCCGTCAATGAGCAGTTCTTC. V and J are TRBV5-1 and TRBJ2-1; D is possibly TRBD2 (6 bases). This CDR3 comprises 15 residues. V was clipped by 1 base and J by 6 bases, with 14 bases between them. Germline values: CDR1 SGHRS, CDR2 YFSETQ.